The clone carrying this TCR beta chain was found a few times. V gave up 3 bases and J gave up 2 bases; unmatched junction bases: 10. Germline V gene data show CDR1 as DFQATT and CDR2 as SNEGSKA (reference sequence). This CDR3 has 15 amino acids. A sample-barcoded 5' primer and a J-beta primer mix were used in a second PCR of roughly 7 to 11 cycles. MiXCR was run by TCRdb on the 5' RACE reads, yielding one entry per CDR3 protein. The sample yields 1.5 million to 2 million distinct CDR3 sequences, 40% to 55% seen once. This entry comes from a study of blood T cells in healthy people across ages. The chain has TRBV20-1 and TRBJ2-7, with TRBD2 matching over 7 bases. The receptor comes from a woman in her thirties or forties in good health. Specimen: blood. The chain's CDR3 is CSARGGGLTAYEQYF. CDR3 coding DNA: TGCAGTGCTAGGGGGGGGGGACTTACGGCCTACGAGCAGTACTTC.